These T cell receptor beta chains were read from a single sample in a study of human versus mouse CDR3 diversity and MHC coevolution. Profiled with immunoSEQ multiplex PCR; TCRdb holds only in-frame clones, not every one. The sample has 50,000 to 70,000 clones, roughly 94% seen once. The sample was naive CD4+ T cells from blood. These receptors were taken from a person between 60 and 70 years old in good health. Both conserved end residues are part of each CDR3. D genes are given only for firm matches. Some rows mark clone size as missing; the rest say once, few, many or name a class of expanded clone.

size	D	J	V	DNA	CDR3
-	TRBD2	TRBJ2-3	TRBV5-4	TGTGCCAGCAGCTTGCCCTTTAGCGGGAGGGCCATAGATACGCAGTATTTT	CASSLPFSGRAIDTQYF
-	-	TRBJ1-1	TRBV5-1	TGCGCCAGCAGCCCTCCGGCGGCGAGCGCTGAAGCTTTCTTT	CASSPPAASAEAFF
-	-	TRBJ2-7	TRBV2	TGTGCCAGCAGTGTGCTTCGGGGCTACGAGCAGTACTTC	CASSVLRGYEQYF
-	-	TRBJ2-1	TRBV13	TGTGCCAGCAGCTTTGGTGGCAGGGCGTCAGATGAGCAGTTCTTC	CASSFGGRASDEQFF
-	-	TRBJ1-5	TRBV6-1	TGTGCCAGCAGCGAATGGACCCCAGGGTTTTATAGCAATCAGCCCCAGCATTTT	CASSEWTPGFYSNQPQHF
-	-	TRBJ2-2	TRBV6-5	TGTGCCAGCAGTTACGATGGCTCGGGCACCGGGGAGCTGTTTTTT	CASSYDGSGTGELFF
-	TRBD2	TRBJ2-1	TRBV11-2	TGTGCCAGCAGCTCTTTCAGCGGGAGAAGTGGGAATGAGCAGTTCTTC	CASSSFSGRSGNEQFF
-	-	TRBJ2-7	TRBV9	TGTGCCAGCAGCCGGGAAACACACGGTTACGAGCAGTACTTC	CASSRETHGYEQYF
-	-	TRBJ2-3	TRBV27	TGTGCCAGCAGCGAGGAGGGCTGGGGGTCCACAGATACGCAGTATTTT	CASSEEGWGSTDTQYF
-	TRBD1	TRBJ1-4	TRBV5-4	TGTGCCAGCAGCTCAAAAAGGGCACAGGGGAGTGAAAAACTGTTTTTT	CASSSKRAQGSEKLFF
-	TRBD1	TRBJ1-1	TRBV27	TGTGCCAGCAGTCGAAACAGGGGGCTGAGCACTGAAGCTTTCTTT	CASSRNRGLSTEAFF
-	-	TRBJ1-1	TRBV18	TGTGCCAGCTCCTCGGACACTGAAGCTTTCTTT	CASSSDTEAFF
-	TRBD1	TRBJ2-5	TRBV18	TGTGCCAGCTCACAGGGGACAGACCAGGAGACCCAGTACTTC	CASSQGTDQETQYF
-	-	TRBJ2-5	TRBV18	TGTGCCAGCTCACCAGGGCGATCCGAGACCCAGTACTTC	CASSPGRSETQYF
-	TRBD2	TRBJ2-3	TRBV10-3	TGTGCCAGCAATCTAGCGGGAGTAGATACGCGGTATTTT	CASNLAGVDTRYF
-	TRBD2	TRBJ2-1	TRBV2	TGTGCCAGCGGACTAGCGGTTTGGGATGAGCAGTTCTTC	CASGLAVWDEQFF
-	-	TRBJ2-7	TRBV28	TGTGCCAGCAGTACCCCAGGGGTCTACGAGCAGTACTTC	CASSTPGVYEQYF
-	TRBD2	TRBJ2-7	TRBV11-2	TGTGCCAGCAGCTTTAGTTTTAGTACTAGCGACACCTACGAGCAGTACTTC	CASSFSFSTSDTYEQYF
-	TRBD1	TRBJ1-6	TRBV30	TGTGCCTGGAGGACAGGGGTGAATTCACCCCTCCACTTT	CAWRTGVNSPLHF
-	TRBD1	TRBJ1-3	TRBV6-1	TGTGCCAGCAGTGAGACAGGGGGCGAATCTGGAAACACCATATATTTT	CASSETGGESGNTIYF
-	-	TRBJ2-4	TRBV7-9	TGTGCCAGCAGCTTAGGGGAGGGGGGCAAAAACATTCAGTACTTC	CASSLGEGGKNIQYF
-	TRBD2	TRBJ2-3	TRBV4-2	TGTGCCAGCAGCCAAGGTTGGGCCCTAGCGGCCTCCAGGGACCCAGATACGCAGTATTTT	CASSQGWALAASRDPDTQYF
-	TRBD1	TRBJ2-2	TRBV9	TGTGCCAGCAGCCCGACAGGGGCGTCCCTCACCGGGGAGCTGTTTTTT	CASSPTGASLTGELFF
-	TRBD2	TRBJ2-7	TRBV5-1	TGCGCCAGCAGCCCGACTAGCGGGAGCTCCTACGAGCAGTACTTC	CASSPTSGSSYEQYF
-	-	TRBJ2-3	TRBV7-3	TGTGCCAGCAGCTATCGTGCGGCAGATACGCAGTATTTT	CASSYRAADTQYF
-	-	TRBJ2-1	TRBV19	TGTGCCAGTAGTATACCGAGCCCCGACGGAGATGAGCAGTTCTTC	CASSIPSPDGDEQFF
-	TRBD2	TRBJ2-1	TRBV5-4	TGTGCCAGCAGCGTCCGGAGTAGCGGGGACAATGAGCAGTTCTTC	CASSVRSSGDNEQFF
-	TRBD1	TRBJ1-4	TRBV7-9	TGTGCCAGCAGCTTAGGCTCTGGACAGGGGGCAAAACTGTTTTTT	CASSLGSGQGAKLFF
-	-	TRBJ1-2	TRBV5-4	TGTGCCAGCAGCTTGGCAGTTGGCGGGGCGGGGTATGGCTACACCTTC	CASSLAVGGAGYGYTF
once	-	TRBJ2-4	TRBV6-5	TGTGCCAGCAGTACCACCGGGACTGCCAAAAACATTCAGTACTTC	CASSTTGTAKNIQYF
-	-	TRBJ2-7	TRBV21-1	TGTGCCAGATTAAGGGGGACTAGCGGCACCTACGAGCAGTACTTC	CARLRGTSGTYEQYF
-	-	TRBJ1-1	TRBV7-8	TGTGCCAGCAGAGCGTTACTTGCGAACACTGAAGCTTTCTTT	CASRALLANTEAFF
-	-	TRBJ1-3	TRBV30	TGTGCCTGGAGCCTCGACAGGACTGGAAACACCATATATTTT	CAWSLDRTGNTIYF
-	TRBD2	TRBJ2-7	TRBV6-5	TGTGCCAGCAGTTACTCGCGGGAGGGCCATTACGAGCAGTACTTC	CASSYSREGHYEQYF
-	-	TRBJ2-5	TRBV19	TGTGCCAGTAGTATAGAGGGGGCCGGGGAGACCCAGTACTTC	CASSIEGAGETQYF
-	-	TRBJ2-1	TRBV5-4	TGTGCCAGCAGCTTTGGCCGGGACAATGAGCAGTTCTTC	CASSFGRDNEQFF
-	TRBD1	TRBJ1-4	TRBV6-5	TGTGCCAGCAGTAAGGGACAGGCTAATGAAAAACTGTTTTTT	CASSKGQANEKLFF
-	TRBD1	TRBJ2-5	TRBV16	TGTGCCAGCAGCCAATCGACAGGGGCAGAGACCCAGTACTTC	CASSQSTGAETQYF
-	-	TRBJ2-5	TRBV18	TGTGCCAGCTCACCACCGGCCGGGGAAGAGACCCAGTACTTC	CASSPPAGEETQYF
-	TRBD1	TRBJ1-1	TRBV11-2	TGTGCCAGCAGGGGGACAGGGGGCTCGAACACTGAAGCTTTCTTT	CASRGTGGSNTEAFF
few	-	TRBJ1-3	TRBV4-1	TGCGCCAGCAGCCAGGACGGGACTGCCAACTCTGGAAACACCATATATTTT	CASSQDGTANSGNTIYF
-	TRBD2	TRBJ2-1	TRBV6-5	TGTGCCAGCAGTTACCTTACTAGCGGGAGGGCCTCTGAGCAGTTCTTC	CASSYLTSGRASEQFF
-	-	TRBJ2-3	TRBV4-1	TGCGCCAGCAGCCAAGATGGCCAGGGGCCCGGGGATACGCAGTATTTT	CASSQDGQGPGDTQYF
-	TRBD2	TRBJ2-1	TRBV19	TGTGCCAGTAGTCGTCCAAGCGGGAATTACAATGAGCAGTTCTTC	CASSRPSGNYNEQFF
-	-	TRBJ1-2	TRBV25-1	TGTGCCAGCAGTGTGGGGGCGACCGGCTACACCTTC	CASSVGATGYTF
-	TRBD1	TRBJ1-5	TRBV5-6	TGTGCCAGCAGCTCCGGGACAGGGGGTATAGGGCCCCAGCATTTT	CASSSGTGGIGPQHF
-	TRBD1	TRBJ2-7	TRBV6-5	TGTGCCAGCACCGGACAGGCCTCCTACGAGCAGTACTTC	CASTGQASYEQYF
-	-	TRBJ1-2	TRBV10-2	TGCGCCAGCAGTGAGTCCGGGTATGGCTACACCTTC	CASSESGYGYTF
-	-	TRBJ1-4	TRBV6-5	TGTGCCAGCAGTTACTTACAGGGTGGACCCGAAAAACTGTTTTTT	CASSYLQGGPEKLFF
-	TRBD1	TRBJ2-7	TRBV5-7	TGTGCCAGCAGCACAGACAGGGCCGATTCCTACGAGCAGTACTTC	CASSTDRADSYEQYF
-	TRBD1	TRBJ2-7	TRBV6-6	TGTGCCAGCAGTGACAGGGGCGAGCAGTACTTC	CASSDRGEQYF
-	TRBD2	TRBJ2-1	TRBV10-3	TGTGCCATCAGTGAGTCCAGCGGGAGAATGGATGAGCAGTTCTTC	CAISESSGRMDEQFF
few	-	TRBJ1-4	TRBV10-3	TGTGCCATCAGTAAACAGGGTGGAGATGAAAAACTGTTTTTT	CAISKQGGDEKLFF
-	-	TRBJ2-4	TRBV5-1	TGCGCCAGCAGCTTGGATCCAGTAACATTAGCCAAAAACATTCAGTACTTC	CASSLDPVTLAKNIQYF
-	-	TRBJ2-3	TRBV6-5	TGTGCCAGCAGATTACAGGTATACACAGATACGCAGTATTTT	CASRLQVYTDTQYF